The present T cell receptor (beta chain) was sequenced within a study of blood T cell repertoires in COVID-19. The table lists this clone with a count of one. The V end was cut by 0 bases, the J end by 2 bases, with 11 bases between. The CDR3 extends over 16 amino acids. Germline-derived CDR1 and CDR2 are SGHTA and FQGNSA. Produced via immunoSEQ multiplex PCR; TCRdb's table is partial and in-frame only. The data hold 80,000 to 100,000 clones, with over 70% observed a single time. The source is a man between 60 and 75 years old with acute or convalescent COVID-19. Sequenced input: peripheral blood. V and J are TRBV7-2 and TRBJ2-1; D not resolved. CDR3 DNA sequence: TGTGCCAGCAGCTTAGCCACAGCATACCCCTACAATGAGCAGTTCTTC. Translating gives CASSLATAYPYNEQFF.